Below are 27 T cell receptor beta chains sequenced from a single sample in a study of blood T cell repertoires in COVID-19. TCRdb's table, derived via immunoSEQ multiplex PCR, lists solely in-frame clones and lacks some. The sample includes 310,000 or so clones, 80% to 90% of them seen just once. The specimen was PBMCs or T cells enriched from blood (not recorded which). The receptors stem from a woman younger than 35 who had recovered from COVID-19.

The chain couples TRBV30 to TRBJ2-5; D remains ambiguous. CDR1 GTSNPN and CDR2 SVGIG come from the germline V gene (reference sequence). The CDR3 totals 11 residues. Deletions cut 3 bases from V and 5 bases from J, with 7 bases between. CDR3 nucleotides: TGTGCCTGGAGCAACGGGGAGACCCAGTACTTC. This sequence encodes CAWSNGETQYF.

This chain joins TRBV18 and TRBJ2-7; 10 bases are a match to TRBD1. Per the germline V gene, CDR1 is KGHSH and CDR2 is LQKENI. The V segment lost 3 bases and the J segment 3 bases; nucleotides outside the gene matches: 14. The CDR3 covers 18 residues. In nucleotides, the CDR3 is TGTGCCAGCTCACCCCTTAGCCACTCCGGGACAGGGGACTACGAGCAGTACTTC. Translating gives CASSPLSHSGTGDYEQYF.

The CDR3 loop reads CASSLSGHSNTEAFF. CDR3 bases: TGTGCCAGCTCACTATCCGGACACTCAAACACTGAAGCTTTCTTT. The chain is built from TRBV18 and TRBJ1-1; weak D call: TRBD1 (5 bases). CDR1 and CDR2 from the germline V gene are KGHSH and LQKENI. The V end lost 4 bases, the J end lost 2 bases, and 14 bases lay between the germline ends. The CDR3 consists of 15 residues. Looking up the rest from reference TRBV18 and TRBJ1-1 gives the full variable domain: NAGVMQNPRHLVRRRGQEARLRCSPMKGHSHVYWYRQLPEEGLKFMVYLQKENIIDESGMPKERFSAEFPKEGPSILRIQQVVRGDSAAYFCASSLSGHSNTEAFFGQGTRLTVV.

Only one count was recorded for this clone. V is TRBV3-1 (or the pseudogene TRBV3-2) and J is TRBJ2-1, with TRBD1 as a possible D gene (6 bases). Germline V gene sequence: CDR1 LGHDT, CDR2 YNNKEL (reference sequence). The CDR3 is made up of 13 amino acids. DNA for the CDR3: TGTCCCGACAGGCGGAGCCCCTACAATGAGCAGTTCTTC. This encodes CPDRRSPYNEQFF.

The CDR3 coding sequence is TGCGCCAGCAGCCTGGACCTCCGGGAACAGCTGGAGTATGGCTACACCTTC. Amino acids: CASSLDLREQLEYGYTF. The chain employs TRBV5-1 and TRBJ1-2; D ambiguous. The V gene's germline CDR1 is SGHRS and CDR2 YFSETQ. The CDR3 has 17 residues. Trimming removed 4 bases from V and 5 bases from J, with 24 bases in between.

The chain has TRBV27 and TRBJ1-5; D is uncertain. Germline V lookup: CDR1 MNHEY, CDR2 SMNVEV (reference sequence). The CDR3 totals 12 residues. V lost 6 bases, J lost 5 bases, and 8 bases lay in between. CDR3: CASSGRDQPQHF. In DNA form, the CDR3 reads TGTGCCAGCAGCGGGAGGGATCAGCCCCAGCATTTT.

The rearrangement uses TRBV2 and TRBJ2-2; no clear D gene. Deletions cut 7 bases from V and 1 base from J, with 10 bases between. The CDR3 sequence is 14 residues long. Germline V gene sequence: CDR1 SNHLY, CDR2 FYNNEI. In DNA form, the CDR3 reads TGTGCCAGCATAGGAGAAAAGAACACCGGGGAGCTGTTTTTT. This encodes CASIGEKNTGELFF.

CDR3 in amino acids: CASSSIKGGGEVGELFF. In DNA form, the CDR3 reads TGTGCCAGCAGTTCCATTAAAGGGGGAGGGGAAGTCGGGGAGCTGTTTTTT. The rearrangement uses TRBV28 and TRBJ2-2; D possibly corresponds to TRBD2 (7 bases). The germline V gene encodes CDR1 MDHEN and CDR2 SYDVKM. The CDR3 totals 17 residues. V was cut by 4 bases and J by 7 bases, with 22 bases left in between.

The chain joins TRBV6-5 to TRBJ1-2, with 9 bases aligning to TRBD1. The CDR3 sequence is 13 residues long. The V segment lost 5 bases and the J segment 7 bases; nucleotides outside the gene matches: 5. Germline V gene data show CDR1 as MNHEY and CDR2 as SVGAGI. CDR3 sequence: CASSPDRGIGYTF. DNA of the CDR3: TGTGCCAGCAGTCCCGACAGGGGGATTGGCTACACCTTC.

V is TRBV6-1 and J is TRBJ2-3; no clear D. Per the germline V gene, CDR1 is MNHNS and CDR2 is SASEGT. The CDR3 extends over 15 amino acids. V was clipped by 0 bases and J by 0 bases, with 7 bases between them. CDR3 sequence (DNA): TGTGCCAGCAGTGAAGCCCATACTAGCACAGATACGCAGTATTTT. The encoded protein is CASSEAHTSTDTQYF.

V and J are TRBV5-1 and TRBJ2-5; 10 bases map to TRBD1. The J segment lost 2 bases and the V segment lost 4 bases, leaving 5 bases of the junction unmatched. From germline, CDR1 is SGHRS and CDR2 YFSETQ. The CDR3 is made up of 15 amino acids. The CDR3 nucleotides read TGCGCCAGCAGCCCAGGGACAGGGGTTCAAGAGACCCAGTACTTC. Translating gives CASSPGTGVQETQYF.

The chain links TRBV4-1 to TRBJ1-1, with D unclear. The germline CDR1 and CDR2 sequences are MGHRA and YSYEKL. This CDR3 contains 14 residues. Trimming removed 4 bases from V and 0 bases from J, with 9 bases in between. The CDR3 loop is CASSLGVMNTEAFF. DNA for the CDR3: TGCGCCAGCAGCCTCGGAGTAATGAACACTGAAGCTTTCTTT.

The V call is TRBV19, the J call TRBJ2-5; D is undetermined. CDR1 is LNHDA and CDR2 is SQIVND in the germline V gene (reference sequence). The CDR3 is 13 residues long. Trimming shortened V by 3 bases and J by 5 bases, and 10 bases separated the two germline ends. As DNA, the CDR3 is TGTGCCAGTAGTATCCTTGCGAGGGAGACCCAGTACTTC. It specifies CASSILARETQYF.

The rearrangement links TRBV9 to TRBJ2-2, with TRBD2 matching 7 bases. Germline values: CDR1 SGDLS, CDR2 YYNGEE. V lost 0 bases to trimming and J lost 5 bases; unmatched junction nucleotides: 10. This CDR3 has 17 amino acids. CDR3 nucleotide sequence: TGTGCCAGCAGCGTAGCTAAAAGCGGGGTGAAGACCGGGGAGCTGTTTTTT. Encoded protein: CASSVAKSGVKTGELFF.

This chain links TRBV29-1 with TRBJ1-1; maybe TRBD1 (6 bases). The V gene's germline CDR1 is SQVTM and CDR2 ANQGSEA. The CDR3 sequence is 12 residues long. The V gene lost 6 bases and the J gene lost 3 bases, with 11 bases spanning the gap. The CDR3 region is CSVLAGDTEAFF. Written as DNA, the CDR3 is TGCAGCGTCCTGGCAGGGGACACTGAAGCTTTCTTT.

The V gene is TRBV7-9, the J gene TRBJ1-2; 9 positions match TRBD1. CDR3 length: 18 amino acids. The ends lost 1 base at V and 2 bases at J; junction bases unmatched: 11. The germline V gene encodes CDR1 SEHNR and CDR2 FQNEAQ (reference sequence). CDR3 region: CASSLGVRRTGANYGYTF. In DNA, the CDR3 is TGTGCCAGCAGCTTAGGGGTCCGACGGACAGGGGCAAACTATGGCTACACCTTC.

The rearrangement links TRBV5-6 to TRBJ2-1; D possibly corresponds to TRBD1 (5 bases). The CDR3 covers 16 residues. Germline CDR1 SGHDT, CDR2 YYEEEE. Between the trimmed V and J ends, which lost 1 base and 9 bases, there was a span of 20 bases. CDR3 DNA sequence: TGTGCCAGCAGCTTGTTGACAGCGTACAAGATAAGTGAGCAGTTCTTC. It is translated as CASSLLTAYKISEQFF.

The rearrangement joins TRBV28 to TRBJ1-2; possible D gene TRBD1, 5 bases. Germline V gives CDR1 MDHEN, CDR2 SYDVKM. Trimming took 1 base from V and 8 from J, leaving 14 bases between them. The CDR3 length is 14 residues. CDR3: CASSLSGQGEGYTF. The CDR3 nucleotides read TGTGCCAGCAGTTTATCGGGCCAGGGCGAAGGCTACACCTTC.

This clone was picked up one time. The chain combines TRBV5-4 with TRBJ2-7, with 7 bases that match TRBD1. Germline V CDR1 and CDR2: SGHNT, YYREEE (reference sequence). This CDR3 is built from 13 residues. The junction had 7 bases not matched to a gene; V was cut back by 5 bases and J by 5 bases. The DNA of the CDR3 is TGTGCCAGCAGTCTCCAGGGGGACCACGAGCAGTACTTC. Its protein product is CASSLQGDHEQYF.

The V and J genes are TRBV5-1 and TRBJ1-2, with a tentative D call TRBD1 (5 bases). Trimming shortened V by 2 bases and J by 2 bases, and 10 bases separated the two germline ends. This CDR3 has 14 residues. CDR1 and CDR2 from the germline V gene are SGHRS and YFSETQ. CDR3 sequence (DNA): TGCGCCAGCAGCTTACAGGATAACAACTATGGCTACACCTTC. Residues: CASSLQDNNYGYTF.

This clone was detected a few times. The chain carries TRBV24-1 and TRBJ2-3; 7 bases are a match to TRBD1. CDR3 length: 14 amino acids. CDR1 is KGHDR and CDR2 is SFDVKD in the germline V gene. With 5 bases clipped from V and 0 bases from J, the junction kept 1 base outside the gene matches. CDR3 nucleotides: TGTGCCACCAGTGCACAGGGGAGCACAGATACGCAGTATTTT. Protein product: CATSAQGSTDTQYF.

The chain recombines TRBV12-5 with TRBJ1-2; 10 nucleotides align to TRBD1. From germline, CDR1 is LGHNT and CDR2 FRNRAP. Unmatched junction bases numbered 11, after V lost 1 base and J lost 6 bases. The CDR3 consists of 17 residues. The CDR3 DNA reads as TGTGCTAGTGGTTTGGGGACAGGGGGTTTAAAAAGCGATGGCTACACCTTC. Its protein is CASGLGTGGLKSDGYTF. Based on the CDR3 plus reference TRBV12-5 and TRBJ1-2, the full variable domain is DARVTQTPRHKVTEMGQEVTMRCQPILGHNTVFWYRQTMMQGLELLAYFRNRAPLDDSGMPKDRFSAEMPDATLATLKIQPSEPRDSAVYFCASGLGTGGLKSDGYTFGSGTRLTVV.

The rearrangement links TRBV7-9 to TRBJ2-7; tentative D call: TRBD1 (5 bases). Trimming stripped 4 bases from V and 2 bases from J, with 9 bases between. The CDR3 is 13 amino acids. From germline, CDR1 is SEHNR and CDR2 FQNEAQ (reference sequence). The CDR3 protein is CASSSGQTYEQYF. CDR3 DNA sequence: TGTGCCAGCAGCTCAGGGCAGACCTACGAGCAGTACTTC.

The chain joins TRBV4-3 to TRBJ1-4; 12 bases agree with TRBD1. The CDR3 has 16 amino acids. Germline V gene lookup returns CDR1 LGHNA and CDR2 YSLEER. The V segment lost 3 bases and the J segment 8 bases; nucleotides outside the gene matches: 7. CDR3 bases: TGCGCCAGCAGCCAGGGACAGGGGGCTGCAGGCGAAAAACTGTTTTTT. As protein: CASSQGQGAAGEKLFF.

The chain recombines TRBV24-1 with TRBJ1-5, with D possibly TRBD1 on 6 matching bases. The V end lost 3 bases, the J end lost 4 bases, and 9 bases lay between the germline ends. This CDR3 is built from 14 residues. Germline CDR1 and CDR2: KGHDR and SFDVKD. The CDR3 reads CATSDPTGNQPQHF. DNA of the CDR3: TGTGCCACCAGTGATCCCACAGGGAATCAGCCCCAGCATTTT.

The rearrangement uses TRBV6-5 and TRBJ1-3; D is uncertain. V was shortened by 4 bases and J by 2 bases, with 6 bases between the two germline ends. The CDR3 has 13 residues. Germline V gives CDR1 MNHEY, CDR2 SVGAGI. The CDR3 loop is CASSLRAGNTIYF. In DNA form, the CDR3 reads TGTGCCAGCAGTTTGAGGGCTGGAAACACCATATATTTT.

The rearrangement joins TRBV7-2 to TRBJ1-4; D remains unclear. The V end lost 5 bases, the J end lost 2 bases, and 12 bases lay between the germline ends. The CDR3 contains 15 residues. Germline CDR1 and CDR2: SGHTA and FQGNSA. DNA of the CDR3: TGTGCCAGCAGCACGTCCACGAGTACTAATGAAAAACTGTTTTTT. Amino acid sequence: CASSTSTSTNEKLFF. The full variable domain, completed using reference TRBV7-2 and TRBJ1-4, is GAGVSQSPSNKVTEKGKDVELRCDPISGHTALYWYRQSLGQGLEFLIYFQGNSAPDKSGLPSDRFSAERTGGSVSTLTIQRTQQEDSAVYLCASSTSTSTNEKLFFGSGTQLSVL.